The source of this TCR beta chain is a study of blood T cell repertoires in COVID-19. For the study at large: Italy, Spain and the United States were the sources of the convalescent and acute COVID-19 samples.

Original handling: By means of reference gene primer amplification, nucleated cell counts were estimated. Clones were sequenced by immunoSEQ multiplex PCR, and TCRdb holds only the in-frame ones, with some missing. V and J calls and clone size are given by that table; D and trimming were obtained from the DNA. The sample has 350,000 to 450,000 clones, around 90% seen once. J lost 4 bases, V lost 6 bases, and 8 bases had no gene match. CDR3 length equals 15 residues. From germline, CDR1 is LNHDA and CDR2 SQIVND (reference sequence). Sequencing used peripheral blood. The chain carries TRBV19 and TRBJ2-1, with 8 bases identical to TRBD2. This clonotype was obtained from a man in his forties with acute or convalescent COVID-19. Here the CDR3 reads CASRLTSGYYNEQFF. In DNA form, the CDR3 reads TGTGCCAGTAGACTCACTAGCGGATATTACAATGAGCAGTTCTTC.